The clone carrying this TCR beta chain showed up just a few times. Its antigen remains unidentified. The sample belongs to a study of blood T cells in healthy people across ages. Study-wide results and limits: The donors' CMV status was not determined, possibly confounding changes in expanded clonotypes. The long-lived group displayed more naive CD4+ cells, plus higher diversity, than the aged donors did.

With a J-beta primer mix and a sample-barcoded 5' primer, a second PCR ran 7 to 11 cycles. Each cDNA molecule carried a tag from a template-switch adaptor that contained 12 random nucleotides. TCRdb analysed the 5' RACE reads with MiXCR anew, one entry per CDR3 protein. This table has 500,000 to 600,000 distinct CDR3 sequences, 27% appearing once. Healthy individuals of Caucasian origin from Russia, aged roughly 6 to 95, served as donors. Germline values: CDR1 KGHDR, CDR2 SFDVKD. The CDR3 contains 13 residues. Sequencing used blood. The V call is TRBV24-1, the J call TRBJ2-5; D gene uncertain. The J call may be faulty, since TRBJ2-1 better matches the DNA end. This sequence was found in a woman aged 65 to 85 in good health. The CDR3 loop reads CATTDPVYNEQFF. The CDR3 region has the DNA TGTGCCACCACGGACCCAGTCTACAATGAGCAGTTCTTC.